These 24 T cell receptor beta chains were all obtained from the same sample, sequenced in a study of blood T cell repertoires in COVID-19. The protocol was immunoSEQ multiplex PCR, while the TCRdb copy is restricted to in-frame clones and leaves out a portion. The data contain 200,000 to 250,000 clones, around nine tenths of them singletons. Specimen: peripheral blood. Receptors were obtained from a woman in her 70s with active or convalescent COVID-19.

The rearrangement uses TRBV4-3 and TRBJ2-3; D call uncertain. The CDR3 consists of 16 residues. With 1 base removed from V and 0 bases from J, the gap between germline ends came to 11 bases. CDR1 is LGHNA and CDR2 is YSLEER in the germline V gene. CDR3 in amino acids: CASSQGSSRSTDTQYF. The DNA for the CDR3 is TGCGCCAGCAGCCAAGGTTCGAGCCGGAGCACAGATACGCAGTATTTT.

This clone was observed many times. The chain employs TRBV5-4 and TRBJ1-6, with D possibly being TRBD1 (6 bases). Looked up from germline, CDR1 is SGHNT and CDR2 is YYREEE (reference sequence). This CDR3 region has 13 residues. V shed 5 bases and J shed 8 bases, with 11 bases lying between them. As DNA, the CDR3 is TGTGCCAGCAGGCGTGAGGGGGATTCACCCCTCCACTTT. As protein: CASRREGDSPLHF. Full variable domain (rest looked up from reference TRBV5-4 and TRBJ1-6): ETGVTQSPTHLIKTRGQQVTLRCSSQSGHNTVSWYQQALGQGPQFIFQYYREEENGRGNFPPRFSGLQFPNYSSELNVNALELDDSALYLCASRREGDSPLHFGNGTRLTVT.

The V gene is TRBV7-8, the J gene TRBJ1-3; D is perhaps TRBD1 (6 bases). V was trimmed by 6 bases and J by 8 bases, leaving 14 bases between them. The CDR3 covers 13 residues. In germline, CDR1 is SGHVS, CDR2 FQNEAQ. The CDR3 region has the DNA TGTGCCAGCAGACTAGTGGGGGCGGACACCATATATTTT. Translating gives CASRLVGADTIYF.

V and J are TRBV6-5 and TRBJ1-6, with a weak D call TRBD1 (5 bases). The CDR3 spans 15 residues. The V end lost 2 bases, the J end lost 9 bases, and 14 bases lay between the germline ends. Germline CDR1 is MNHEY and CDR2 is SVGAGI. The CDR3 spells CASSYGAPNRSPLHF. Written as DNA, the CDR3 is TGTGCCAGCAGTTACGGGGCCCCCAACCGTTCACCCCTCCACTTT.

This chain's CDR3 is CASSLRAQGETQYF. CDR3 DNA sequence: TGCGCCAGCAGCTTGCGGGCCCAGGGGGAGACCCAGTACTTC. V and J are TRBV5-1 and TRBJ2-5; weak D call: TRBD1 (6 bases). Germline V gene data show CDR1 as SGHRS and CDR2 as YFSETQ. The germline V and J ends were trimmed by 1 base and 5 bases, with 12 bases remaining between them. The CDR3 consists of 14 residues.

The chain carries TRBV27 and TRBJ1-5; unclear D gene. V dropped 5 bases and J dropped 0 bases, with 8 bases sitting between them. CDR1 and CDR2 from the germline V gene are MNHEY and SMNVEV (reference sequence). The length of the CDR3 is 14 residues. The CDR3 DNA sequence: TGTGCCAGCAGTCCGGGATATAGCAATCAGCCCCAGCATTTT. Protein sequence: CASSPGYSNQPQHF.

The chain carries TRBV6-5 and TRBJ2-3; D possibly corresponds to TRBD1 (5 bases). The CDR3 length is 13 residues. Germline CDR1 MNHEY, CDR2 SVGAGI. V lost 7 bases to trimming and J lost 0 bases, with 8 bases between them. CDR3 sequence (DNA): TGTGCCAGCAAAAGGGGTAGCACAGATACGCAGTATTTT. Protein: CASKRGSTDTQYF.

In DNA, the CDR3 is TGTGCCATCAGTCCGTCGGGGGGATTCAATCAGCCCCAGCATTTT. This translates into CAISPSGGFNQPQHF. The V call is TRBV10-3, the J call TRBJ1-5; tentative D call: TRBD1 (5 bases). This CDR3 spans 15 amino acids. The germline V gene has CDR1 ENHRY and CDR2 SYGVKD. The germline V and J ends were trimmed by 5 bases and 3 bases, with 14 bases remaining between them.

CDR3 DNA sequence: TGTGCCAGCAGCTCCTATCCGACAGGACCCAATCAGCCCCAGCATTTT. Encoded protein: CASSSYPTGPNQPQHF. The chain carries TRBV5-4 and TRBJ1-5, with D possibly matching TRBD1 (6 bases). The CDR3 loop spans 16 amino acids. Germline V gives CDR1 SGHNT, CDR2 YYREEE (reference sequence). V gave up 3 bases and J gave up 3 bases, with 16 bases separating them. Together with reference TRBV5-4 and TRBJ1-5, the CDR3 gives the full variable domain: ETGVTQSPTHLIKTRGQQVTLRCSSQSGHNTVSWYQQALGQGPQFIFQYYREEENGRGNFPPRFSGLQFPNYSSELNVNALELDDSALYLCASSSYPTGPNQPQHFGDGTRLSIL.

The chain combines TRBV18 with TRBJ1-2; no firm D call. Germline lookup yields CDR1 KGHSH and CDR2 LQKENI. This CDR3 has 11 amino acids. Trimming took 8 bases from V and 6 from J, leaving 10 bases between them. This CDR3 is CASPTVDGYTF. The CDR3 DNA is TGTGCCAGCCCTACGGTCGATGGCTACACCTTC. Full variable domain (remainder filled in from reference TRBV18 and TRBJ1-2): NAGVMQNPRHLVRRRGQEARLRCSPMKGHSHVYWYRQLPEEGLKFMVYLQKENIIDESGMPKERFSAEFPKEGPSILRIQQVVRGDSAAYFCASPTVDGYTFGSGTRLTVV.

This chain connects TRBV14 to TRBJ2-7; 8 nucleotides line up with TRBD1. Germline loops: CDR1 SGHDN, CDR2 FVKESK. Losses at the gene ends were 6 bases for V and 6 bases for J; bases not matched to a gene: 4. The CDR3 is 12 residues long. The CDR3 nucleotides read TGTGCCAGCAGTACAGGGGGAAGCGAGCAGTACTTC. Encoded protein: CASSTGGSEQYF.

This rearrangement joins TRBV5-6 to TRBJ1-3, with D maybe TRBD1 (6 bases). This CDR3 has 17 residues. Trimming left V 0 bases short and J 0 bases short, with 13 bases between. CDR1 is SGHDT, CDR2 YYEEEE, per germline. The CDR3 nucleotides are TGTGCCAGCAGCTTGGTCAGTACAGGGATCTCTGGAAACACCATATATTTT. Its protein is CASSLVSTGISGNTIYF.

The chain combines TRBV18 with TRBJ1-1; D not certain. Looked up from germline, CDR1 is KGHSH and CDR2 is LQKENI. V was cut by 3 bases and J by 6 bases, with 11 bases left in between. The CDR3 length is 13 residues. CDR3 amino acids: CASSPGVQAEAFF. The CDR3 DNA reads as TGTGCCAGCTCACCGGGAGTTCAGGCTGAAGCTTTCTTT.

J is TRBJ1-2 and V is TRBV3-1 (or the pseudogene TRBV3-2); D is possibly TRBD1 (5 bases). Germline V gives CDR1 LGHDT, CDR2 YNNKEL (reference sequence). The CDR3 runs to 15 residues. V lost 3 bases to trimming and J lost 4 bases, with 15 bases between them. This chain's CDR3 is CASSQGLVTAYGYTF. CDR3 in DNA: TGTGCCAGCAGCCAGGGTCTGGTGACAGCCTATGGCTACACCTTC.

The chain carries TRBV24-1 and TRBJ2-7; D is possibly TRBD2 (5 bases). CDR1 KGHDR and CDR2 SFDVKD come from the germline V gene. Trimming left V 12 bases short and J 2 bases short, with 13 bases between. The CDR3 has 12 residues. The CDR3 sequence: CAPHPGTYEQYF. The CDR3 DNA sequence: TGTGCCCCCCACCCCGGGACCTACGAGCAGTACTTC.

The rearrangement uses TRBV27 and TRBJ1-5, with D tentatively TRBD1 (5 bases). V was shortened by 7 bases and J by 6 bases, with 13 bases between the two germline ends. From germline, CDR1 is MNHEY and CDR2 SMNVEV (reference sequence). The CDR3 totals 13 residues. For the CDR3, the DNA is TGTGCCAGCAAAGTTGGGGGGGGTCAGCCCCAGCATTTT. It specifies CASKVGGGQPQHF.

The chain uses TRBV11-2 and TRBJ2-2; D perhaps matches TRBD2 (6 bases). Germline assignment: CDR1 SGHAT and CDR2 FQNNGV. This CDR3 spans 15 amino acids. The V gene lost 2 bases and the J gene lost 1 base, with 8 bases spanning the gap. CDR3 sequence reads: CASSLRGMNTGELFF. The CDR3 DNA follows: TGTGCCAGCAGCTTACGGGGGATGAACACCGGGGAGCTGTTTTTT.

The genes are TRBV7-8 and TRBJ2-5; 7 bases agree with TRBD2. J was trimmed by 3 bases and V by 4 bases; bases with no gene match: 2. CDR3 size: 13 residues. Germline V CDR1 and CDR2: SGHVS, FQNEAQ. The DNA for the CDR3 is TGTGCCAGCAGCTGGGGGGGAGAAGAGACCCAGTACTTC. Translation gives CASSWGGEETQYF.

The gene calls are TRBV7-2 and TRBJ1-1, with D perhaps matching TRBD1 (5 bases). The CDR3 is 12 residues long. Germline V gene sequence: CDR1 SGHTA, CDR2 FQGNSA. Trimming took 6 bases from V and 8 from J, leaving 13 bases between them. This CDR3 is CASSPPTVEAFF. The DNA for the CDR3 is TGTGCCAGCAGTCCGCCGACAGTGGAAGCTTTCTTT.

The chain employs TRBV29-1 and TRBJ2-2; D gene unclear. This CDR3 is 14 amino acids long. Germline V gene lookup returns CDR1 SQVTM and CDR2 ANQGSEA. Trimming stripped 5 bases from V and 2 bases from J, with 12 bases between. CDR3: CSVREVRNTGELFF. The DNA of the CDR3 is TGCAGCGTTCGAGAGGTTCGAAACACCGGGGAGCTGTTTTTT.

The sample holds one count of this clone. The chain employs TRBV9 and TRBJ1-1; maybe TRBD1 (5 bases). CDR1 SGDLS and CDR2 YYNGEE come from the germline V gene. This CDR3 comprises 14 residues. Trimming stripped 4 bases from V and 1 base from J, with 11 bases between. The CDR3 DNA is TGTGCCAGCAGCCTGACGGGGGGGAACACTGAAGCTTTCTTT. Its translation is CASSLTGGNTEAFF.

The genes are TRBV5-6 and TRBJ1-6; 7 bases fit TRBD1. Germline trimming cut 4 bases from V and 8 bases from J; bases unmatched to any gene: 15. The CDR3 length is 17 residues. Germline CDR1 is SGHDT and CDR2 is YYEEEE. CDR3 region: CASSPWDSLWRDSPLHF. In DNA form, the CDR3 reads TGTGCCAGCAGCCCATGGGACAGTTTATGGCGCGATTCACCCCTCCACTTT.

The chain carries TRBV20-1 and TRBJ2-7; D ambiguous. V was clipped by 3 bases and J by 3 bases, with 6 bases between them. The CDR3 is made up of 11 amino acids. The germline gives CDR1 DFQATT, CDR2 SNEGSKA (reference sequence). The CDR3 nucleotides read TGCAGTGCTAGGGCAGACTACGAGCAGTACTTC. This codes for CSARADYEQYF.

CDR3: CASSPDRVRGYTF. As DNA, the CDR3 is TGCGCCAGCAGCCCAGACAGGGTAAGGGGCTACACCTTC. J is TRBJ1-2 and V is TRBV4-3; TRBD1 matches at 7 bases. V lost 4 bases, J lost 8 bases, and 7 bases stayed unmatched. Germline loops: CDR1 LGHNA, CDR2 YSLEER. The CDR3 has 13 amino acids.